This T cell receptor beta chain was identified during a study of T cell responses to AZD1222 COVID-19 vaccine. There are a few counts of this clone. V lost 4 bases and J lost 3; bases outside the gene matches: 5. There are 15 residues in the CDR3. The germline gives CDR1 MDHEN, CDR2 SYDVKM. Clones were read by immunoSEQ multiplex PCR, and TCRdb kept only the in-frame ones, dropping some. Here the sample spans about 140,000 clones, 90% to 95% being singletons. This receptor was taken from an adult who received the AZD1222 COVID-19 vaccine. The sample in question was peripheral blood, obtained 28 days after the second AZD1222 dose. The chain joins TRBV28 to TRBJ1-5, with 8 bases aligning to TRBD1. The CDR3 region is CASSSADRVNQPQHF. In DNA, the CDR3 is TGTGCCAGCAGTTCCGCGGACAGGGTCAATCAGCCCCAGCATTTT.